This T cell receptor beta chain originates from a study of identical twins. General study findings and limits: Within cord blood, abundant beta clonotypes carried fewer insertions, but memory repertoires showed no such trend.

Only healthy Caucasians were included as donors. The CDR3 loop spans 15 amino acids. Trimming cost V 4 bases and J 5 bases; bases outside gene matches: 8. Germline V CDR1 and CDR2: SQVTM, ANQGSEA. A single record per CDR3 protein comes from TCRdb applying MiXCR to the 5' RACE reads. The sample holds 500,000 to 550,000 distinct CDR3 sequences; around 20% are singletons and the top ten take about 0.99%. This clonotype showed up just a few times. As yet, its antigen is unknown. These data were also reused for a study on T cells expressing NK-cell markers. From that paper: For several experiments, T cell sorting was restricted to the alpha-beta TCR population by means of an anti-gamma-delta TCR antibody. The contribution of dominant NKG2C+ clonotypes to CD8+ T cells in more than five donors was roughly 1.0-7.0%.

The source material was CD4+ T cells sorted from blood. The chain employs TRBV29-1 and TRBJ2-3; 11 nucleotides match TRBD2. This receptor was identified in a woman younger than 30 in good health. This CDR3 is CSVGSGGVYGDTQYF. The CDR3 nucleotides are TGCAGCGTTGGTAGCGGGGGGGTTTATGGAGATACGCAGTATTTT.